This T cell receptor beta chain was captured by sequencing in a study of beta chain features in type 1 diabetes. Study conclusions and caveats: The study found moderately but significantly shorter TCRB CDR3s in all four CD4+ subsets of Type 1 diabetes patients. PCR, the amplification step, might favor shorter templates, equally in patients and controls.

This clone showed up just once. Its antigen is as yet unknown. Isolated RNA was reverse transcribed in full, so expressed TCRB transcripts were sequenced. Clones were sequenced by immunoSEQ multiplex PCR, and TCRdb holds only the in-frame ones, with some missing. The sample records around 250,000 clones, around an eighth being singletons. CD45RO/CCR7/CD25/CD127/CD95/CD27 sorting isolated CD4+ naive, central memory, regulatory and stem cell-like memory cells. The receptor was derived from a young man with type 1 diabetes. Sequencing was performed on naive CD4+ T cells from blood.

The CDR3 protein is CASRLAGGSETQYF. The CDR3 coding sequence is TGTGCCAGCAGACTAGCGGGAGGTAGCGAGACCCAGTACTTC. The rearrangement links TRBV7-9 to TRBJ2-5, with 12 bases lining up with TRBD2. CDR1 SEHNR and CDR2 FQNEAQ come from the germline V gene (reference sequence). This CDR3 region has 14 residues. J lost 5 bases, V lost 6 bases, and 4 bases had no gene match.